This entry describes one T cell receptor beta chain. The antigen is unknown. The sample comes from a study of T-cell reconstitution after alpha-beta-depleted transplantation in children. Overall study findings and caveats: There were some patients whose high TCRbeta diversity at day 60 came from surviving recipient T cells and thymic progenitors. After transplant, at about two months, alpha-beta T cells were reportedly derived from several hundred expanded graft clones. Fresh T-cell production supplied most of the T-cell counts and diversity seen one year after transplant.

Unique molecular identifiers featured in how the TCRbeta library was prepared. Each CDR3 protein gets one entry after TCRdb re-called the PCR reads with MiXCR. The sample lists 200,000 or so distinct CDR3 sequences; about 8.7% were seen once. The V gene's germline CDR1 is LNHNV and CDR2 YYDKDF (reference sequence). J lost 9 bases, V lost 1 base, and 10 bases had no gene match. The CDR3 runs to 17 residues. Sequencing used PBMCs, mostly from graft donor cells, obtained 360 days after TCRalphabeta/CD19-depleted stem cell transplant. The TCR comes from a male patient between 2 and 15 years old who had a stem cell transplant for acute myeloid leukemia, so the T cells may come from the graft donor. This chain uses TRBV15 with TRBJ2-1, with 12 bases fitting TRBD2. This chain's CDR3 is CATSRGQKTSGSAEQFF. The CDR3 DNA reads as TGTGCCACCAGCAGAGGACAGAAGACTAGCGGGAGTGCTGAGCAGTTCTTC.